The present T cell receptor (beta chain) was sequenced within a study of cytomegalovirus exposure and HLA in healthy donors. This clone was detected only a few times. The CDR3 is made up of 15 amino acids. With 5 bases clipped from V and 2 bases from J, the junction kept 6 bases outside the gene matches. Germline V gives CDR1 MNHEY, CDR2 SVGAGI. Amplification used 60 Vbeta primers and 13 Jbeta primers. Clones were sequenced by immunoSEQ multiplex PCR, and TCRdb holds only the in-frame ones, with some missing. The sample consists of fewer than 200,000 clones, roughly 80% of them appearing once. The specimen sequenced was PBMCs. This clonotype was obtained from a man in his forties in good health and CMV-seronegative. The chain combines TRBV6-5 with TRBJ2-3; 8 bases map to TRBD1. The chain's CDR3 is CASSHGQGYTDTQYF. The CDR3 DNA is TGTGCCAGCAGTCACGGACAGGGCTACACAGATACGCAGTATTTT.